Reported below is one T cell receptor (beta chain). Its target is unknown. Treatment described: roughly 10-day PBMC culture with coronavirus spike peptide pools or control peptides (ViraFEST assay). The sample comes from a study of vaccination and CD4 T cells after COVID-19. Broader study findings: For SARS-CoV-2-reactive clonotypes, the median went from about 20 to 38, a nonsignificant increase.

The Oncomine TCR Beta short-read assay sequenced DNA from cultured CD4+ T cells. TCRdb independently ran MiXCR on the PCR reads; one entry per CDR3 protein. This sample carries around 20,000 distinct CDR3 sequences, around 45% of them seen once, and the ten largest clones take roughly 4%. This CDR3 comprises 16 residues. Trimming cost V 3 bases and J 0 bases, with 12 bases left between them. Germline loops: CDR1 MDHEN, CDR2 SYDVKM. This chain connects TRBV28 to TRBJ1-5; no reliable D call. The clonotype comes from a human donor who had recovered from COVID-19. The sample here was CD4+ T cells from blood, cultured in vitro, taken before SARS-CoV-2 vaccination. The CDR3 reads CASSFLLRFSNQPQHF. DNA for the CDR3: TGTGCCAGCAGTTTTCTATTGAGATTTAGCAATCAGCCCCAGCATTTT.